This T cell receptor (beta chain) came from a study of blood T cells in healthy people across ages. This clonotype was detected a few times. Its antigen is not known. Study outcomes and limitations: Nothing was known about donor CMV status, and this possibly confounded expanded clonotype changes.

Per the germline V gene, CDR1 is SGDLS and CDR2 is YYNGEE. This CDR3 has 16 residues. The ends lost 4 bases at V and 2 bases at J; junction bases unmatched: 11. Each sample provided at least 5 micrograms of extracted total RNA. Combining a sample-barcoded 5' primer with a J-beta primer mix, a second PCR ran for about 6 to 12 cycles. A tag from a template-switch adaptor with 12 random nucleotides marked each cDNA molecule. TCRdb recomputed calls from the 5' RACE reads with MiXCR, one row per CDR3 protein. The sample carries fewer than 800,000 distinct CDR3 sequences, over 45% recorded once. Material: blood. The clonotype comes from a woman aged 55-75 years in good health. The V call is TRBV9, the J call TRBJ1-2; 7 bases map to TRBD1. CDR3 region: CASSSPAGQINYGYTF. In DNA, the CDR3 is TGTGCCAGCAGCTCCCCAGCGGGACAGATAAACTATGGCTACACCTTC.